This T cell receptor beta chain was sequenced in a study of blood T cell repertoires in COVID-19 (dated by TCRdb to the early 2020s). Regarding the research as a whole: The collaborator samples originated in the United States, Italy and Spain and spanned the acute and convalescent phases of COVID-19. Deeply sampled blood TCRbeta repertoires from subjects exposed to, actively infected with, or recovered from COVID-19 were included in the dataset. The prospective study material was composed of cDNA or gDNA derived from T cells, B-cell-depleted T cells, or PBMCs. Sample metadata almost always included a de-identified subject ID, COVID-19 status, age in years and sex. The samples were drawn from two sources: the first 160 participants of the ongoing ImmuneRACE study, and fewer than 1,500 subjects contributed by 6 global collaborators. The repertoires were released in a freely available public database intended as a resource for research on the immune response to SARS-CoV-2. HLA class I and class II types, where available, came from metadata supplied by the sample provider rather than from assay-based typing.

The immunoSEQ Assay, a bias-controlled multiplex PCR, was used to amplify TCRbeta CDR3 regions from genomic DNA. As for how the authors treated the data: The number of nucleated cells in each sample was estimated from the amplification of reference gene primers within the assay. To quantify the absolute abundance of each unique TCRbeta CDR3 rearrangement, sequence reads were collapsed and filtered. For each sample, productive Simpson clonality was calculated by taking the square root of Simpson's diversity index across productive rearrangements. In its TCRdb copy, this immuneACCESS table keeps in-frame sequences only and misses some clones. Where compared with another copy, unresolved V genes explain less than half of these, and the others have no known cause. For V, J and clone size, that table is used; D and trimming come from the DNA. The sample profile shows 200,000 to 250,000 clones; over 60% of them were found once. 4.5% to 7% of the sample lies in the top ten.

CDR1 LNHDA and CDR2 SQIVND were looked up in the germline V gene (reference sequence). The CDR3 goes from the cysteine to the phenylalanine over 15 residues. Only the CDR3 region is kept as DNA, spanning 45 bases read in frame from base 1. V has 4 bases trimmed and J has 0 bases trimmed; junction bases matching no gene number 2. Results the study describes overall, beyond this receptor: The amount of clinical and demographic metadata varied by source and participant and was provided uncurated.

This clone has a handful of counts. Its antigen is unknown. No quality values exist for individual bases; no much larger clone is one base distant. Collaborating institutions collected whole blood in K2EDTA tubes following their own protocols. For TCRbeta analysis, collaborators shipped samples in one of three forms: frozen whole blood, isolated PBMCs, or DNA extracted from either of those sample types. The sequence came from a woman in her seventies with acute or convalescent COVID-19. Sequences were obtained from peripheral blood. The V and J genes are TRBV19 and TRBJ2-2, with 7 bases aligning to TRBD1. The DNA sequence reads TGTGCCAGTAGTAAACAGGGGTCGAACACCGGGGAGCTGTTTTTT. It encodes CASSKQGSNTGELFF.